The clone carrying this T cell receptor (beta chain) was detected ten times or more. As yet, its antigen is unknown. Stable disease denoted Graves' hyperthyroidism without ophthalmopathy progression within 18 months. Trimming removed 2 bases at V and 0 bases at J, with 14 bases between. The CDR3 is 16 amino acids. Germline CDR1 is MNHNS and CDR2 is SASEGT. The entry originates in a study of T cells in Graves' hyperthyroidism and ophthalmopathy. Study-wide results and limits: Peripheral blood also featured most of the thyroid clonotypes expanded above 0.001.

Amplified regions were TCR beta CDR3 sequences from RNA transcripts. A set of HTBI primers served as the primers for a first-round RT-PCR of the TCR CDR3. TCRdb fed the multiplex PCR reads into MiXCR, producing one record per CDR3 protein. The data show under 550,000 distinct CDR3 sequences, roughly an eighth seen once. Sequenced material: blood. The chain couples TRBV6-1 to TRBJ2-7, with D hard to call. This receptor was identified in a woman in her late teens or twenties with Graves' hyperthyroidism. DNA of the CDR3: TGTGCCAGCAGTGAACCCGCTGCCGCTGTCTCCTACGAGCAGTACTTC. It codes for CASSEPAAAVSYEQYF.